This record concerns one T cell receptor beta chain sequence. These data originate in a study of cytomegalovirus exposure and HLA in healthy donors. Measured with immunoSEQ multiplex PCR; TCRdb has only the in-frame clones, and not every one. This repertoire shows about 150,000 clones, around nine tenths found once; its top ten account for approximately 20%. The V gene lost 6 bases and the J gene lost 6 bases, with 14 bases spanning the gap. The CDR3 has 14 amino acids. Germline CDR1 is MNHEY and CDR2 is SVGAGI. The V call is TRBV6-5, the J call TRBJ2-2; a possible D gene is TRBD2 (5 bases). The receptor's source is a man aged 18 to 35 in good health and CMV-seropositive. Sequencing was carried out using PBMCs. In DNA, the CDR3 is TGTGCCAGCAGGCCCACCCGGGAACCCGGGGAGCTGTTTTTT. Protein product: CASRPTREPGELFF.